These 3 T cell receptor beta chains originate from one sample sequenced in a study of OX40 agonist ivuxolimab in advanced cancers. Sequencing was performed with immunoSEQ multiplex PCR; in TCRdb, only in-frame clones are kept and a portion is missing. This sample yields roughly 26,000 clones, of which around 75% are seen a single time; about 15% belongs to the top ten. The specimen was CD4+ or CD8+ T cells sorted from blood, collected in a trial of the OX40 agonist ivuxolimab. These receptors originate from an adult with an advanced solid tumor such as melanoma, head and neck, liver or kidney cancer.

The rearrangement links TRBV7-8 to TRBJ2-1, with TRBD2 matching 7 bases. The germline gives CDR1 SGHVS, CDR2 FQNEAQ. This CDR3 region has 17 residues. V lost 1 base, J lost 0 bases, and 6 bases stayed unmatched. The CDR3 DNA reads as TGTGCCAGCAGCTTAGTGGGGGGGTCCAGCTCCTACAATGAGCAGTTCTTC. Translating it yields CASSLVGGSSSYNEQFF.

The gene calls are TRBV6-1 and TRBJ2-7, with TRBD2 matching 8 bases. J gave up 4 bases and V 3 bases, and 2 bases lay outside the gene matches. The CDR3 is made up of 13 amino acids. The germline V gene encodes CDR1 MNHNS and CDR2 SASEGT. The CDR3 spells CASSDREGYEQYF. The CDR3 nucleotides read TGTGCCAGCAGTGATCGGGAGGGTTACGAGCAGTACTTC.

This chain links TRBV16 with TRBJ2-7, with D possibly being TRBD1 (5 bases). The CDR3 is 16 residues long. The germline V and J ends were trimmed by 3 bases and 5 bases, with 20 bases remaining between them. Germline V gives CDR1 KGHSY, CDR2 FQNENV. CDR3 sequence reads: CASSHDTGYSLDEQYF. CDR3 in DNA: TGTGCCAGCAGCCATGATACAGGCTACTCTCTCGACGAGCAGTACTTC.